The sequence of this TCR beta chain was determined in a study of cytomegalovirus exposure and HLA in healthy donors. Researchers ran the PCR with 60 Vbeta and 13 Jbeta primers. Clones were read by immunoSEQ multiplex PCR, and TCRdb kept only the in-frame ones, dropping some. This table has 220,000 or so clones, approximately 80% appearing once. Trimming shortened V by 0 bases and J by 1 base, and 12 bases separated the two germline ends. The CDR3 is made up of 16 amino acids. Germline-derived CDR1 and CDR2 are SGHVS and FNYEAQ. The V and J genes are TRBV7-6 and TRBJ2-5, with D perhaps matching TRBD1 (5 bases). The source material was PBMCs. This TCR was recovered from a man aged 50 to 60 in good health and CMV-seronegative. CDR3 DNA sequence: TGTGCCAGCAGCTTAGCTTTGCGGCAGGGCCAAGAGACCCAGTACTTC. It translates to CASSLALRQGQETQYF.